This T cell receptor (beta chain) was recorded in a study of cytomegalovirus exposure and HLA in healthy donors. PCR involved 60 Vbeta and 13 Jbeta primers. Only in-frame clones appear in the TCRdb table, and some are missing; sequencing was by immunoSEQ multiplex PCR. Of roughly 70,000 clones in the sample, 74% were seen once. Study-level results: Investigators reported over 150 TCR beta chains as tied to cytomegalovirus.

As concerns this clone: The antigen remains unidentified.

This CDR3 has 13 residues. V was cut by 5 bases and J by 2 bases, with 9 bases left in between. CDR1 is SNHLY, CDR2 FYNNEI, per germline. Sequencing input: PBMCs. This sequence joins TRBV2 and TRBJ1-1; weak D call: TRBD1 (5 bases). The clonotype originates from a human donor in good health. CDR3 protein: CASSLTANTEAFF. The CDR3 nucleotides are TGTGCCAGCAGTTTGACAGCAAACACTGAAGCTTTCTTT.